Listed here are 18 T cell receptor beta chains from one sample, sequenced in a study of glioma-infiltrating T cells. Using RNA template, CDR3s of TCR alpha and beta were amplified with iRepertoire arm-PCR. From the multiplex PCR reads, TCRdb called clonotypes with MiXCR, one entry per CDR3 protein. The table has approximately 120,000 distinct CDR3 sequences, under 30% seen once; the top ten hold roughly a third. The specimen sequenced was glioma tissue, nonneoplastic brain tissue, or PBMCs (not recorded which). The receptors derive from a human donor with low-grade glioma or glioblastoma, undergoing nonglioma brain surgery, or in good health (not recorded which).

This clonotype was counted only a few times. The chain has TRBV10-3 and TRBJ1-1, with D perhaps matching TRBD1 (5 bases). Trimming took off 5 bases at V and 4 bases at J, with 11 bases between the two ends. Per the germline V gene, CDR1 is ENHRY and CDR2 is SYGVKD. CDR3 size: 13 residues. CDR3 coding DNA: TGTGCCATCAGTTGGGGCGGGGGCACTGAAGCTTTCTTT. It encodes CAISWGGGTEAFF.

The sample holds many counts of this clonotype. The chain couples TRBV18 to TRBJ2-7, with a tentative D call TRBD2 (5 bases). The CDR3 sequence is 13 residues long. Germline CDR1 KGHSH, CDR2 LQKENI. Trimming took off 3 bases at V and 5 bases at J, with 11 bases between the two ends. CDR3: CASSPLAGHEQYF. The CDR3 coding sequence is TGTGCCAGCTCACCTCTAGCTGGACACGAGCAGTACTTC.

The rearrangement joins TRBV4-1 to TRBJ2-4, with 8 nucleotides matching TRBD1. With 0 bases clipped from V and 7 bases from J, the junction kept 5 bases outside the gene matches. This CDR3 region has 15 residues. Germline CDR1 MGHRA, CDR2 YSYEKL. CDR3 DNA: TGCGCCAGCAGCCAAGATCACAACAGGGGGAACATTCAGTACTTC. It translates to CASSQDHNRGNIQYF.

V is TRBV30 and J is TRBJ1-5; 7 bases align to TRBD1. V trimming: 6 bases; J trimming: 4 bases; junction bases outside the gene matches: 6. From germline, CDR1 is GTSNPN and CDR2 SVGIG (reference sequence). This CDR3 comprises 13 residues. This chain's CDR3 is CACGDSTNQPQHF. The CDR3 DNA is TGTGCCTGTGGGGACAGTACTAATCAGCCCCAGCATTTT.

This clonotype was observed a handful of times. This chain uses TRBV7-9 with TRBJ2-7, with D perhaps matching TRBD1 or TRBD2 (5 bases each). The CDR3 length is 15 residues. Germline V gene sequence: CDR1 SEHNR, CDR2 FQNEAQ (reference sequence). V was trimmed by 2 bases and J by 3 bases, leaving 14 bases between them. The CDR3 loop reads CASSLTGTQSYEQYF. The CDR3 region has the DNA TGTGCCAGCAGCTTAACGGGGACCCAAAGCTACGAGCAGTACTTC. The whole variable domain, filled in from reference TRBV7-9 and TRBJ2-7, reads DTGVSQNPRHKITKRGQNVTFRCDPISEHNRLYWYRQTLGQGPEFLTYFQNEAQLEKSRLLSDRFSAERPKGSFSTLEIQRTEQGDSAMYLCASSLTGTQSYEQYFGPGTRLTVT.

As regards this clonotype: The junction departs from the called germline gene at one end, perhaps through a read error. The chain employs TRBV6-5 and TRBJ2-7; D ambiguous. The germline V gene encodes CDR1 MNHEY and CDR2 SVGAGI. CDR3 length equals 13 residues. The CDR3 DNA sequence: TGTGCCAGCAGTTACCAGCTGGATTACGAGCAATACTTC. Its protein product is CASSYQLDYEQYF.

The chain employs TRBV30 and TRBJ2-3; 8 positions match TRBD2. Germline CDR1 GTSNPN, CDR2 SVGIG (reference sequence). The CDR3 is made up of 15 amino acids. The V segment lost 0 bases and the J segment 3 bases; nucleotides outside the gene matches: 5. CDR3 protein: CAWSVQSGRTDTQYF. As DNA, the CDR3 is TGTGCCTGGAGTGTACAGAGCGGGAGAACAGATACGCAGTATTTT.

This clonotype was counted at least ten times. The genes are TRBV20-1 and TRBJ2-3; TRBD2 agrees at 11 bases. This CDR3 contains 16 residues. Germline V gene lookup returns CDR1 DFQATT and CDR2 SNEGSKA (reference sequence). J lost 2 bases, V lost 5 bases, and 9 bases had no gene match. The CDR3: CSAEGRLAGHTDTQYF. The DNA for the CDR3 is TGCAGTGCTGAGGGCCGACTAGCGGGACACACAGATACGCAGTATTTT.

Only one count was recorded for this clonotype. The chain carries TRBV7-9 and TRBJ1-1; no firm D call. Germline V lookup: CDR1 SEHNR, CDR2 FQNEAQ (reference sequence). The CDR3 runs to 13 residues. V lost 2 bases, J lost 7 bases, and 11 bases lay in between. CDR3 in amino acids: CASSLSSVLEAFF. The CDR3 DNA reads TGTGCCAGCAGCTTATCCTCGGTTCTTGAAGCTTTCTTT.

The chain recombines TRBV6-6 with TRBJ1-2, with D hard to call. Trimming took off 8 bases at V and 11 bases at J, with 18 bases between the two ends. Germline lookup yields CDR1 MNHNY and CDR2 SVGAGI (reference sequence). There are 12 residues in the CDR3. The CDR3 reads CASCFPTSRYTF. The CDR3 bases are TGTGCCAGCTGTTTCCCCACATCCAGATACACCTTC.

This clonotype was observed a few times. V gene TRBV7-9 combines with J gene TRBJ1-6; D is perhaps TRBD1 (5 bases). CDR3 length: 14 residues. V was trimmed by 2 bases and J by 6 bases, leaving 8 bases between them. CDR1 SEHNR and CDR2 FQNEAQ come from the germline V gene (reference sequence). CDR3 nucleotides: TGTGCCAGCAGCTTAAAGGGGCTTAATTCACCCCTCCACTTT. Protein product: CASSLKGLNSPLHF.

This clonotype was recorded many times. The chain combines TRBV29-1 with TRBJ2-4, with 11 bases lining up with TRBD2. The germline gives CDR1 SQVTM, CDR2 ANQGSEA. The CDR3 has 16 residues. The J segment lost 6 bases and the V segment lost 5 bases, leaving 12 bases of the junction unmatched. The CDR3 DNA sequence: TGCAGCGTTACAGCCTTACTAGCGGGGGCGAGAAACATTCAGTACTTC. It codes for CSVTALLAGARNIQYF.

The chain has TRBV5-6 and TRBJ1-6; no clear D. The germline gives CDR1 SGHDT, CDR2 YYEEEE. The germline V and J ends were trimmed by 1 base and 10 bases, with 6 bases remaining between them. This CDR3 has 12 amino acids. The CDR3 region is CASSLSASPLHF. The CDR3 coding sequence is TGTGCCAGCAGCTTGTCGGCCTCACCCCTCCACTTT.

This clonotype was detected a few times. The chain recombines TRBV7-9 with TRBJ2-7; unclear D gene. Trimming took off 1 base at V and 2 bases at J, with 9 bases between the two ends. Germline V gives CDR1 SEHNR, CDR2 FQNEAQ (reference sequence). The CDR3 spans 14 residues. CDR3 bases: TGTGCCAGCAGCTTAGGCGTAACCACCTACGAGCAGTACTTC. Translating gives CASSLGVTTYEQYF.

The chain uses TRBV3-1 and TRBJ1-1; D gene unclear. This CDR3 is 14 amino acids long. Germline assignment: CDR1 LGHDT and CDR2 YNNKEL (reference sequence). With 6 bases removed from V and 5 bases from J, the gap between germline ends came to 16 bases. CDR3 loop: CASSQLLPRTEAFF. The CDR3 nucleotides are TGTGCCAGCAGTCAATTACTCCCGAGGACTGAAGCTTTCTTT.

This clonotype was detected ten times or more. CDR3 coding DNA: TGTGCCAGCAATCTCTTCGGGGAGTCTGGTAATGAGCAGTTCTTC. Translating gives CASNLFGESGNEQFF. V is TRBV2 and J is TRBJ2-1; a weak D match, TRBD2 (5 bases). V was shortened by 7 bases and J by 7 bases, with 20 bases between the two germline ends. CDR3 length equals 15 residues. CDR1 is SNHLY, CDR2 FYNNEI, per germline.

Concerning this clonotype: The junction differs from germline at one of its ends, possibly a read error. The chain joins TRBV7-2 to TRBJ1-5; the D gene is possibly TRBD1 (6 bases). CDR1 and CDR2 (germline): SGHTA, FQGNSA. The CDR3 sequence is 14 residues long. The CDR3 region has the DNA TGTGCCAGCAGCTTAGGGGGGGGCAATCAGCCCCCGCATTTT. Translating it yields CASSLGGGNQPPHF. Combining the CDR3 with reference TRBV7-2 and TRBJ1-5 gives the whole variable domain GAGVSQSPSNKVTEKGKDVELRCDPISGHTALYWYRQSLGQGLEFLIYFQGNSAPDKSGLPSDRFSAERTGGSVSTLTIQRTQQEDSAVYLCASSLGGGNQPPHFGDGTRLSIL.

This rearrangement joins TRBV4-1 to TRBJ2-5; 9 bases match TRBD2. Germline-derived CDR1 and CDR2 are MGHRA and YSYEKL. With V trimmed by 1 base and J by 7 bases, 10 bases remained unmatched. This CDR3 is 16 amino acids long. CDR3 protein: CASSQGGGGGGWTQYF. Here the CDR3 DNA reads TGCGCCAGCAGCCAAGGAGGGGGCGGGGGGGGTTGGACCCAGTACTTC.